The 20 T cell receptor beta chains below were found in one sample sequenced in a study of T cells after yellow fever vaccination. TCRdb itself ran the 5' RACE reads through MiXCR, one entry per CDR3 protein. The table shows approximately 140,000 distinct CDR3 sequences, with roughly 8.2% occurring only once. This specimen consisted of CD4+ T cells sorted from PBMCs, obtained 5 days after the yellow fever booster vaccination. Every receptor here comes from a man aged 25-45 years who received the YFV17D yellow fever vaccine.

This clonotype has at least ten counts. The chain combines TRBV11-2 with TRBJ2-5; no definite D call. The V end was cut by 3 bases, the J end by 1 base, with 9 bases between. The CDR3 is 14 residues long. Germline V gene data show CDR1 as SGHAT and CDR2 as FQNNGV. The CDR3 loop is CASSFQRSQETQYF. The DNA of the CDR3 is TGTGCCAGCAGCTTCCAACGAAGCCAAGAGACCCAGTACTTC.

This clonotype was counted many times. The CDR3 is CSVRQAGTPTDTQYF. As DNA, the CDR3 is TGCAGCGTTCGCCAAGCCGGGACACCAACAGATACGCAGTATTTT. V usage is TRBV29-1 and J usage is TRBJ2-3, with D possibly being TRBD1 (6 bases). Trimming stripped 5 bases from V and 3 bases from J, with 18 bases between. This CDR3 comprises 15 residues. From germline, CDR1 is SQVTM and CDR2 ANQGSEA.

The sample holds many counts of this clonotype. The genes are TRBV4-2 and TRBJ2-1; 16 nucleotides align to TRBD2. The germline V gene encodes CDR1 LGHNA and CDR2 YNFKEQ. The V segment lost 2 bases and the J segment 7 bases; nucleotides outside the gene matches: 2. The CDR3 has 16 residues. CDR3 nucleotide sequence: TGTGCCAGCAGCCAACCGGGACTAGCGGGAGGGAATGAGCAGTTCTTC. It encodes CASSQPGLAGGNEQFF.

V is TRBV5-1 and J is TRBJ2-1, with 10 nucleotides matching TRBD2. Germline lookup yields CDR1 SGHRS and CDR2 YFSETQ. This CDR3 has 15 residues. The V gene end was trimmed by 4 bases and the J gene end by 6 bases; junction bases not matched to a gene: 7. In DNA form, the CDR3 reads TGCGCCAGCAGCCCCACTAGCGGGATCCTCAATGAGCAGTTCTTC. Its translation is CASSPTSGILNEQFF.

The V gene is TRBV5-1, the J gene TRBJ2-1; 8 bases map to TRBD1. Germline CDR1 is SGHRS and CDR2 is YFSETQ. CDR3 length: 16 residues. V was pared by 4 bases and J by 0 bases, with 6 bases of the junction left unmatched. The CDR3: CASSIQGATSYNEQFF. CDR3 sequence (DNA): TGCGCCAGCAGCATTCAGGGGGCCACCTCCTACAATGAGCAGTTCTTC.

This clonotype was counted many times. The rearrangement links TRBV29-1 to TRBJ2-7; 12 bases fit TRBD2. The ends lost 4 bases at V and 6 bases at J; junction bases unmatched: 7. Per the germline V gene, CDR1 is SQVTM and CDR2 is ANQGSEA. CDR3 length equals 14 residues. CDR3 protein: CSVAPGLAGFEQYF. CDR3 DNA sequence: TGCAGCGTTGCCCCTGGACTAGCGGGATTCGAGCAGTACTTC.

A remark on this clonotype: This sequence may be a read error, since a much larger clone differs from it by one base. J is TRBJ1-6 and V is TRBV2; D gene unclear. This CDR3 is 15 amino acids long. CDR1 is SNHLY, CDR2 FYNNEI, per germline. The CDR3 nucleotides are TGTGCCAGCAGTAAGGAGAGCTCCTATAAGTCACCCCTCCACTTT. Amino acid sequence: CASSKESSYKSPLHF.

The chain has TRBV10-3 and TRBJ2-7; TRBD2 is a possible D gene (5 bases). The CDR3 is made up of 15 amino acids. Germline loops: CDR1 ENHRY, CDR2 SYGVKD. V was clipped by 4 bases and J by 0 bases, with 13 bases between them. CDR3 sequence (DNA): TGTGCCATCAGTGTGGGAGAACGGGGCTCCTACGAGCAGTACTTC. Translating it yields CAISVGERGSYEQYF.

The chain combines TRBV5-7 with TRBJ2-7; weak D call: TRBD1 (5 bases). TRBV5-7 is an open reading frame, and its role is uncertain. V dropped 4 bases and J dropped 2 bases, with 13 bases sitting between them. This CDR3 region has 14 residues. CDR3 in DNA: TGTGCCAGCAGCGTGGGGCTCCTAGCCTACGAGCAGTACTTC. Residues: CASSVGLLAYEQYF.

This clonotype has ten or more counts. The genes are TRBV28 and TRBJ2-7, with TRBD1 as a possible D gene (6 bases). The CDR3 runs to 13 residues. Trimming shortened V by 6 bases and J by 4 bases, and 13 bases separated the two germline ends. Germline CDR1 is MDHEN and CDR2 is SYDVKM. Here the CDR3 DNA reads TGTGCCAGCAGGCTGGACAGAGTATACGAGCAGTACTTC. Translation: CASRLDRVYEQYF.

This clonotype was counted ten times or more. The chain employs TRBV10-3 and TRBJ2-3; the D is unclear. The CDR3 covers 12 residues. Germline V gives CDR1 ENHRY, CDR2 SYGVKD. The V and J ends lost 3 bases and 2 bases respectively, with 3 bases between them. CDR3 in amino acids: CAISDYTDTQYF. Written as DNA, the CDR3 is TGTGCCATCAGTGACTACACAGATACGCAGTATTTT.

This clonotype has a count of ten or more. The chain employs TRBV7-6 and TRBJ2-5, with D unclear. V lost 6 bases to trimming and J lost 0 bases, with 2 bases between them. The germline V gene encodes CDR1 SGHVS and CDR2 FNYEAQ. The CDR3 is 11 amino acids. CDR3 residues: CASSNQETQYF. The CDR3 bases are TGTGCCAGCAGTAACCAAGAGACCCAGTACTTC.

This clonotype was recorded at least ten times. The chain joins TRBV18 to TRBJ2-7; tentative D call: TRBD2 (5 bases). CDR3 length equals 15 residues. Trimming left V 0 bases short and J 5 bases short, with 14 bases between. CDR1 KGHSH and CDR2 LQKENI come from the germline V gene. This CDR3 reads CASSPPVGVSDEQYF. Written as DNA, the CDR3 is TGTGCCAGCTCACCACCGGTTGGAGTTAGCGACGAGCAGTACTTC.

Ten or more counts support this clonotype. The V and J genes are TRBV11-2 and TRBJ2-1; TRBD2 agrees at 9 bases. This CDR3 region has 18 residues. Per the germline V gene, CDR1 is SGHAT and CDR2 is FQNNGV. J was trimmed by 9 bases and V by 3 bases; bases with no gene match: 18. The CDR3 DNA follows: TGTGCCAGCAGCTTTCTTCCCAAGGGGCGGGAGGGCCAGGGTGAGCAGTTCTTC. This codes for CASSFLPKGREGQGEQFF.

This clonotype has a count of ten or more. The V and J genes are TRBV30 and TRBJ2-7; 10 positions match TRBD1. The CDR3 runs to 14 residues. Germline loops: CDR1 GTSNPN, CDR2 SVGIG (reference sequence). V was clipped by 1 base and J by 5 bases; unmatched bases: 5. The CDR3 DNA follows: TGTGCCTGGAGTGCAGTGACAGGGGGCGACGAGCAGTACTTC. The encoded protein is CAWSAVTGGDEQYF. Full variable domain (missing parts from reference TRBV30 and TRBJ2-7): SQTIHQWPATLVQPVGSPLSLECTVEGTSNPNLYWYRQAAGRGLQLLFYSVGIGQISSEVPQNLSASRPQDRQFILSSKKLLLSDSGFYLCAWSAVTGGDEQYFGPGTRLTVT.

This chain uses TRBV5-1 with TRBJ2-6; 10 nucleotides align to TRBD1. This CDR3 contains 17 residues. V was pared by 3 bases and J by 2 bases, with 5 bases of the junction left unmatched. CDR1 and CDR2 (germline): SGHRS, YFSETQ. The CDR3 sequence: CASSSGQGGAGANVLTF. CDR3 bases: TGCGCCAGCAGCTCCGGACAGGGGGGAGCTGGGGCCAACGTCCTGACTTTC. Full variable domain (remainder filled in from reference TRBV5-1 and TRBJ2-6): KAGVTQTPRYLIKTRGQQVTLSCSPISGHRSVSWYQQTPGQGLQFLFEYFSETQRNKGNFPGRFSGRQFSNSRSEMNVSTLELGDSALYLCASSSGQGGAGANVLTFGAGSRLTVL.

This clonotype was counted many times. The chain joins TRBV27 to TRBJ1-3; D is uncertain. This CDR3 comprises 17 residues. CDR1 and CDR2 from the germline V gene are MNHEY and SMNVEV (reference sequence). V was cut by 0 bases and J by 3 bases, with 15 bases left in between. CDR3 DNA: TGTGCCAGCAGTTTATCGCCTATTGTGGGTGATGGAAACACCATATATTTT. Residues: CASSLSPIVGDGNTIYF.

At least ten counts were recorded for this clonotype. In DNA, the CDR3 is TGTGCCAGCAGCCCCCGGGACGGCGGGGAGCTGTTTTTT. Translated: CASSPRDGGELFF. The rearrangement joins TRBV14 to TRBJ2-2, with D perhaps given as TRBD1 or TRBD2 (5 bases each). The V gene's germline CDR1 is SGHDN and CDR2 FVKESK. This CDR3 has 13 residues. V was cut by 4 bases and J by 7 bases, with 10 bases left in between. The full variable domain, its missing parts supplied by reference TRBV14 and TRBJ2-2, is EAGVTQFPSHSVIEKGQTVTLRCDPISGHDNLYWYRRVMGKEIKFLLHFVKESKQDESGMPNNRFLAERTGGTYSTLKVQPAELEDSGVYFCASSPRDGGELFFGEGSRLTVL.

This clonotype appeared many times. The CDR3 bases are TGCGCCAGCAGCCAAGCACAAGGCTTTGGGGAGCTGTTTTTT. Its translation: CASSQAQGFGELFF. The rearrangement uses TRBV4-1 and TRBJ2-2; no clear D gene. Trimming shortened V by 1 base and J by 8 bases, and 11 bases separated the two germline ends. Germline V CDR1 and CDR2: MGHRA, YSYEKL. CDR3 length: 14 amino acids.

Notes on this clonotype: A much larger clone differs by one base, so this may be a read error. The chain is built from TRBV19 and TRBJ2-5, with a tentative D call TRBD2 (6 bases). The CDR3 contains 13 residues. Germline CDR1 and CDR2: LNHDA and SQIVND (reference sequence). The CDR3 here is CASASGDVETQNF. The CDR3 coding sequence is TGTGCCAGTGCCTCGGGGGATGTAGAGACCCAGAACTTC.